This T cell receptor beta chain was observed in a study of cytomegalovirus exposure and HLA in healthy donors. General study findings and limits: An Asian-associated ancestry cluster reportedly showed fewer N-insertions than the roughly 670-donor mean in a later analysis. Among TCR sequences, most were rare, though some public TCRs appeared in many donors.

The PCR used 60 Vbeta and 13 Jbeta primers. Profiled with immunoSEQ multiplex PCR; TCRdb holds only in-frame clones, not every one. Of 40,000 or so clones listed, around three fifths are singletons. This CDR3 region has 13 residues. V was shortened by 6 bases and J by 7 bases, with 12 bases between the two germline ends. CDR1 is LNHDA, CDR2 SQIVND, per germline (reference sequence). About this clone itself: The antigen is undetermined.

The receptor was isolated from a man aged 50-59 years in good health and CMV-seropositive. The chain uses TRBV19 and TRBJ1-4, with a possible D match to TRBD1 (5 bases). Material: PBMCs. Here the CDR3 reads CASRWGRGEKLFF. CDR3 coding DNA: TGTGCCAGTAGATGGGGGAGGGGTGAAAAACTGTTTTTT.